One sample yielded the 6 T cell receptor beta chains listed below, sequenced in a study of blood T cell repertoires in COVID-19. Clones were sequenced by immunoSEQ multiplex PCR, and TCRdb holds only the in-frame ones, with some missing. The table has over 150,000 clones, approximately 84% seen once. What was sequenced was peripheral blood. The source of these receptors is a woman aged 60-75 years with COVID-19, enrolled during active disease.

In regard to this clone: Other DNA sequences in the sample encode the same CDR3. The chain has TRBV18 and TRBJ1-2; D is possibly TRBD1 (6 bases). Germline V gene data show CDR1 as KGHSH and CDR2 as LQKENI. This CDR3 has 15 amino acids. The V end was cut by 2 bases, the J end by 2 bases, with 12 bases between. CDR3 coding DNA: TGTGCCAGCTCACCATCACAGGGAGCCAACTATGGCTACACCTTC. Residues: CASSPSQGANYGYTF.

The J gene is TRBJ1-1, the V gene TRBV19; D is uncertain. The CDR3 covers 13 residues. CDR1 LNHDA and CDR2 SQIVND come from the germline V gene (reference sequence). Deletions cut 3 bases from V and 2 bases from J, with 7 bases between. The CDR3 region is CASSININTEAFF. CDR3 bases: TGTGCCAGTAGTATTAACATAAACACTGAAGCTTTCTTT. Variable domain in full (rest from reference TRBV19 and TRBJ1-1): DGGITQSPKYLFRKEGQNVTLSCEQNLNHDAMYWYRQDPGQGLRLIYYSQIVNDFQKGDIAEGYSVSREKKESFPLTVTSAQKNPTAFYLCASSININTEAFFGQGTRLTVV.

The chain carries TRBV20-1 and TRBJ1-5, with D unresolved. Germline CDR1 and CDR2: DFQATT and SNEGSKA (reference sequence). The CDR3 loop spans 11 amino acids. The V end was cut by 2 bases, the J end by 6 bases, with 5 bases between. As DNA, the CDR3 is TGCAGTGCTAGATCGGGTCAGCCCCAGCATTTT. Translating it yields CSARSGQPQHF.

The V call is TRBV3-1 (or the pseudogene TRBV3-2), the J call TRBJ2-5; TRBD1 might be the D (5 bases). The CDR3 is 14 amino acids. CDR1 is LGHDT and CDR2 is YNNKEL in the germline V gene (reference sequence). The V end lost 4 bases, the J end lost 2 bases, and 11 bases lay between the germline ends. CDR3 in amino acids: CASSPRTLQETQYF. The CDR3 nucleotides are TGTGCCAGCAGCCCCAGGACATTACAAGAGACCCAGTACTTC.

This sequence joins TRBV19 and TRBJ1-1; D not certain. The V and J ends lost 5 bases and 7 bases respectively, with 11 bases between them. Germline V gene lookup returns CDR1 LNHDA and CDR2 SQIVND (reference sequence). The CDR3 is 12 residues long. The DNA for the CDR3 is TGTGCCAGTAGTCCTCGATCGGGTGAAGCTTTCTTT. Protein product: CASSPRSGEAFF. The full variable domain, completed using reference TRBV19 and TRBJ1-1, is DGGITQSPKYLFRKEGQNVTLSCEQNLNHDAMYWYRQDPGQGLRLIYYSQIVNDFQKGDIAEGYSVSREKKESFPLTVTSAQKNPTAFYLCASSPRSGEAFFGQGTRLTVV.

The gene calls are TRBV25-1 and TRBJ1-2, with D hard to call. Trimming removed 7 bases at V and 6 bases at J, with 21 bases between. Germline values: CDR1 MGHDK, CDR2 SYGVNS. The length of the CDR3 is 15 residues. Written as DNA, the CDR3 is TGTGCCAGCATGAAGGCAGGTCCGAACGTCGATGGCTACACCTTC. Translation: CASMKAGPNVDGYTF.